A selection of T cell receptor beta chains follows, all from one sample in a study of CD8 T cells in ankylosing spondylitis. Each CDR3 protein gets one entry after TCRdb re-called the 5' RACE reads with MiXCR. The sample records under 450,000 distinct CDR3 sequences, under 20% being singletons. Sequencing used blood, either unsorted or a sorted T cell fraction (not recorded which). These TCRs come from a male donor with ankylosing spondylitis. CDR3s include the opening cysteine and the closing phenylalanine or tryptophan. A D gene is named only where the DNA matches it firmly. Where a row states a size, it is once, few, many or the class of an expanded clone; other rows omit it.

clone_size j_call d_call v_call cdr3_nt cdr3_aa
many TRBJ1-5 . TRBV20-1 TGCAGTGCGAGGGGTTTGGGGGGCGATCAGCCCCAGCATTTT CSARGLGGDQPQHF
many TRBJ1-2 TRBD1 TRBV6-5 TGTGCCAGCAGTTACATCAGGACAGGGGGCAGCTATGGCTACACCTTC CASSYIRTGGSYGYTF
. TRBJ1-1 . TRBV7-2 TGTGCCAGCAGCCAAAGCCCAGGGGCGAACACTGAAGCTTTCTTT CASSQSPGANTEAFF
. TRBJ1-1 TRBD1 TRBV2 TGTGCCAGCAGTGAGCGACAGGGTAACGGTGAAGCTTTCTTT CASSERQGNGEAFF
few TRBJ1-1 . TRBV20-1 TGCAGTGCTAATAAGGACGGACTTGAAGCTTTCTTT CSANKDGLEAFF
few TRBJ2-1 . TRBV11-2 TGTGCCAGCAGCTTAGACTGGGGCAATGAGCAGTTCTTC CASSLDWGNEQFF
few TRBJ2-7 . TRBV7-2 TGTGCCAGCAGCCCGCTCCGTGGCAGCTCCTACGAGCAGTACTTC CASSPLRGSSYEQYF
many TRBJ1-1 TRBD1 TRBV7-3 TGTGCCAGCAGCTCCGGACAGGGTCACACTGAAGCTTTCTTT CASSSGQGHTEAFF
. TRBJ1-2 . TRBV3-1 TGTGCCAGCAGTCGATCAGGGTCGACTTCTCACGCAAGGAGCGGCTACACCTTC CASSRSGSTSHARSGYTF
few TRBJ2-7 . TRBV5-5 TGTGCCAGCAGCTTCTTGGGACGGGAGAGCTCCTACGAGCAGTACTTC CASSFLGRESSYEQYF
once TRBJ1-5 . TRBV30 TGTGCCTGGAGTAGGACCGGGACGAGGACAGCCCAGCATTTT CAWSRTGTRTAQHF
. TRBJ2-1 TRBD1 TRBV5-1 TGCGCCAGCAGCCCCCAGGGGGCAGAGTGGAATGAGCAGTTCTTC CASSPQGAEWNEQFF
. TRBJ2-1 TRBD2 TRBV20-1 TGCAGTGTCCCAGGGCCAGCGGGGGGGCGGCAGTTCTTC CSVPGPAGGRQFF
. TRBJ1-2 . TRBV28 TGTGCCAGCAGTTCCCCCGCCGGGACGGGCTATGGCTACACCTTC CASSSPAGTGYGYTF
. TRBJ2-5 TRBD2 TRBV27 TGTGCCAGCAGAACCGGGAGGACCCCCCTAGAGACCCAGTACTTC CASRTGRTPLETQYF
. TRBJ2-6 . TRBV7-6 TGTGCCAGCAGCGCACTGAACTCTGGGGCCAACGTCCTGACTTTC CASSALNSGANVLTF
few TRBJ2-3 TRBD2 TRBV20-1 TGCAGTGCTAGAGATCTCCGACTAGCGGGTGCCAGCACAGATACGCAGTATTTT CSARDLRLAGASTDTQYF
many TRBJ2-1 . TRBV12-3/TRBV12-4 TGTGCCAGCAGTTTAGTTGGGATTGAGCAGTTCTTC CASSLVGIEQFF
few TRBJ1-3 . TRBV6-2/TRBV6-3 TGTGCCAGCGCGCTACGAGACTCTGGAAACACCATATATTTT CASALRDSGNTIYF
few TRBJ1-2 . TRBV4-1 TGCGCCAGCAGCCAAGATCAGGCAACGAACTATGGCTACACCTTC CASSQDQATNYGYTF
. TRBJ1-6 TRBD1 TRBV7-3 TGTGCCAGCAGCTTGACAGGGATTAATTCACCCCTCAACTTT CASSLTGINSPLNF
. TRBJ2-7 . TRBV6-2/TRBV6-3 TGTGCCAGCAGTAACCCCCAGGGTGAGGGGACCTACGAGCAGTACTTC CASSNPQGEGTYEQYF
few TRBJ1-1 . TRBV12-3/TRBV12-4 TGTGCCAGCAGTTTAGAGGCAGTGACGAACACTGAAGCTTTCTTT CASSLEAVTNTEAFF
few TRBJ2-3 . TRBV4-2 TGTGCCAGCAGCCAAGACATGCCTGGAGAAACAGATACGCAGTATTTT CASSQDMPGETDTQYF
few TRBJ2-7 . TRBV7-9 TGTGCCAGCAGCTTAGCGACAGCGTACGAGCAGTACTTC CASSLATAYEQYF
few TRBJ2-5 . TRBV7-2 TGTGCCAGCAGCTTAGGTGACAGCCAACAAGAGACCCAGTACTTC CASSLGDSQQETQYF
. TRBJ2-2 . TRBV11-2 . CASSSWTGEHRGAVFF
few TRBJ2-2 TRBD2 TRBV2 TGTGCCAGCAGTGTAGCGGGGGGTTATACCGGGGAGCTGTTTTTT CASSVAGGYTGELFF
. TRBJ2-2 TRBD1 TRBV4-2 TGTGCCAGCAGCCCCCTTTTTTCGCGACAGGGGGGGCGCGGATTACGGACCGGGGAGCTGTTTTTT CASSPLFSRQGGRGLRTGELFF
. TRBJ2-6 TRBD1 TRBV7-3 TGTGCCAGCAGCCCCGGGGCAGGGGGCTTCTTTGGGGCCAACGTCCTGACTTTC CASSPGAGGFFGANVLTF
few TRBJ2-1 TRBD2 TRBV6-2/TRBV6-3 TGTGCCAGCAGTAACGCCCCCTTGAACGTCGCGGGAGTATCCTACAATGAGCAGTTCTTC CASSNAPLNVAGVSYNEQFF
few TRBJ1-1 TRBD1 TRBV4-1 TGCGCCAGCAGGGACAGGGAAAAAAACACTGAAGCTTTCTTT CASRDREKNTEAFF
few TRBJ2-1 . TRBV2 TGTGCCAGCGGGGAGACACAATACAATGAGCAGTTCTTC CASGETQYNEQFF
. TRBJ2-7 . TRBV7-2 TGTGCCAGCAGCTTAGCGCCGGGAACGCCCTACGAGCAGTACTTC CASSLAPGTPYEQYF
. TRBJ2-7 TRBD2 TRBV6-5 TGTGCCAGCAGTTACTCGATAAGCGGGAAGGCACTCACCTACGAGCAGTACTTC CASSYSISGKALTYEQYF
. TRBJ1-2 TRBD1 TRBV14 TGTGCCAGCAGCCCCGCCGGACAGGGCCACTATGGCTACACCTTC CASSPAGQGHYGYTF
many TRBJ1-3 . TRBV4-1 TGCGCCAGCAGCCCCCGGGTCGACGGGAGATCTGGAAACACCATATATTTT CASSPRVDGRSGNTIYF
few TRBJ2-5 . TRBV20-1 TGCAGTGCTAAAGGGTTATCGGAAGAGACCCAGTACTTC CSAKGLSEETQYF
few TRBJ2-4 TRBD1 TRBV28 TGTGCCAGCCACAGGGGAGATGCTGATAAAAACATTCAGTACTTC CASHRGDADKNIQYF
. TRBJ2-5 . TRBV28 TGTGCCAGCAGGCCTCGACAGGCCCTCGTGCTGACCCAGTACTTC CASRPRQALVLTQYF
many TRBJ1-1 TRBD1 TRBV4-1 TGCGCCAGCAGCCAAGTGGGGACAGGGGGTGGGCACACTGAAGCTTTCTTT CASSQVGTGGGHTEAFF
few TRBJ1-4 . TRBV12-3/TRBV12-4 TGTGCCAGCAGTTTAGCGCGACGCGAAAAACTGTTTTTT CASSLARREKLFF
few TRBJ1-3 . TRBV12-3/TRBV12-4 TGTGCCAGCAGCTCAACCATCTCTTCAGGAAACACCATATATTTT CASSSTISSGNTIYF